The T cell receptor beta chain described here comes from a study of T cells expressing NK-cell markers. Study information: Serological testing identified seven of the eight sequenced donors as HCMV-seropositive and one as seronegative. Study outcomes and limitations: HCMV specificity of the expanded NKG2C+ T cell clones was not established.

About this clonotype: The antigen is unknown.

Germline CDR1 reads SNHLY; CDR2 reads FYNNEI. CDR3 size: 13 residues. 5'RACE template switching with UMIs generated TCR beta cDNA. TCRdb re-called the 5' RACE reads and catalogs CDR3 proteins one per entry, DNA excluded. This sample carries around 180,000 distinct CDR3 sequences, with over 20% going to the ten biggest clones. The sample comprised blood T cells: a sorted CD56 or NKG2C T cell subset, CD4+ or CD8+ T cells, or bulk PBMC T cells (not recorded which). The chain recombines TRBV2 with TRBJ1-1. The sequence derives from a man aged 18-75 years in good health. CDR3 loop: CANPRGGNTEAFF. Full variable domain (outside the CDR3, taken from reference TRBV2 and TRBJ1-1): EPEVTQTPSHQVTQMGQEVILRCVPISNHLYFYWYRQILGQKVEFLVSFYNNEISEKSEIFDDQFSVERPDGSNFTLKIRSTKLEDSAMYFCANPRGGNTEAFFGQGTRLTVV.